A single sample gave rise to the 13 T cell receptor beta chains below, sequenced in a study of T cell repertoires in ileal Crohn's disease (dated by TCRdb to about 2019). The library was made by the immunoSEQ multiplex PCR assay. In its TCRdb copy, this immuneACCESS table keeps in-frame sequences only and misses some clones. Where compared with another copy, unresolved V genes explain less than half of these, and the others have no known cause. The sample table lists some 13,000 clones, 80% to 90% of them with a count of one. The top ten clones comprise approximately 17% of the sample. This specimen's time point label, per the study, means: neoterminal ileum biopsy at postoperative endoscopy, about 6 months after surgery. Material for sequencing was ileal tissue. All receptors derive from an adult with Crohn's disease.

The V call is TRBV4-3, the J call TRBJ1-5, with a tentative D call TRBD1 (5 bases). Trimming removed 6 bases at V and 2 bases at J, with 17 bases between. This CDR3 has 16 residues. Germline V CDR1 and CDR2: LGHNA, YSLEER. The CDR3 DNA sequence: TGCGCCAGCAGTCCGGGATGGGGGGAGCGCAATCAGCCCCAGCATTTT. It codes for CASSPGWGERNQPQHF.

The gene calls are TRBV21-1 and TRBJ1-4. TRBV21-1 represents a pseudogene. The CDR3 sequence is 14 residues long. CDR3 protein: CASSKAPLVEKLFF. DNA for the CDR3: TGTGCCAGCAGCAAAGCCCCCCTAGTCGAAAAACTGTTTTTT.

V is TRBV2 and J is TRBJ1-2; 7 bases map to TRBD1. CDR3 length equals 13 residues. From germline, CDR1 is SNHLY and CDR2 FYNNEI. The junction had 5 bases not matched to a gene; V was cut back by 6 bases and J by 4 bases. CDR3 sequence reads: CASRGTDFYGYTF. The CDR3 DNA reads TGTGCCAGCAGGGGGACAGATTTCTATGGCTACACCTTC.

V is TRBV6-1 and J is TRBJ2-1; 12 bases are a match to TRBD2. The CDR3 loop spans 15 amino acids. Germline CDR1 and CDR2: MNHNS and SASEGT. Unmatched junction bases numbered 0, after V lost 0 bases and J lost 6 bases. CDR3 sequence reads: CASSEAGLAGNEQFF. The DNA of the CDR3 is TGTGCCAGCAGTGAAGCGGGACTAGCGGGCAATGAGCAGTTCTTC.

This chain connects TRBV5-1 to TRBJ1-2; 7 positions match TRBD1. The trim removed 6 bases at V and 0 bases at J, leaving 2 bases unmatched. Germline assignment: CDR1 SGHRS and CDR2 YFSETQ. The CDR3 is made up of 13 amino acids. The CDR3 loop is CASTQGANYGYTF. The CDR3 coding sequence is TGCGCCAGCACCCAGGGGGCTAACTATGGCTACACCTTC.

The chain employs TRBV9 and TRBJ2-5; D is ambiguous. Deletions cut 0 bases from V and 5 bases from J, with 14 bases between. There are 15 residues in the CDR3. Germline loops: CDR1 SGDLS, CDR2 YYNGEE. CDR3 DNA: TGTGCCAGCAGCGTAGCTGGCTTCGCCGGGGAGACCCAGTACTTC. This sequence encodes CASSVAGFAGETQYF.

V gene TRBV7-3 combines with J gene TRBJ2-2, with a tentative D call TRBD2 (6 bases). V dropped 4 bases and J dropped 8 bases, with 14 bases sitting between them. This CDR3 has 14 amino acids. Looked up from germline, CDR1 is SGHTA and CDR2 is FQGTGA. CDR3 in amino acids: CASSWYGGEGELFF. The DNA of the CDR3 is TGTGCCAGCAGCTGGTATGGCGGGGAAGGGGAGCTGTTTTTT.

The CDR3 DNA reads as TGTGCCAGCAGTTTCGGGACCGTGGATACGAGCCAGGGGGCGCGCGGCTACGAGCAGTACTTC. Its translation is CASSFGTVDTSQGARGYEQYF. This rearrangement joins TRBV28 to TRBJ2-7, with TRBD1 matching 8 bases. Germline CDR1 and CDR2: MDHEN and SYDVKM. The length of the CDR3 is 21 residues. With 3 bases clipped from V and 3 bases from J, the junction kept 25 bases outside the gene matches.

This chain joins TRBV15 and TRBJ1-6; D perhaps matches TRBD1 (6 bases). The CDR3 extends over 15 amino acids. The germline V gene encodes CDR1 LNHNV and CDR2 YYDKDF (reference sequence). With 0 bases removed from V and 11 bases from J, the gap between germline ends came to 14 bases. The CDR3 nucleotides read TGTGCCACCAGCAGAGATCGGACAGAAGGCGCACCCCTCCACTTT. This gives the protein CATSRDRTEGAPLHF.

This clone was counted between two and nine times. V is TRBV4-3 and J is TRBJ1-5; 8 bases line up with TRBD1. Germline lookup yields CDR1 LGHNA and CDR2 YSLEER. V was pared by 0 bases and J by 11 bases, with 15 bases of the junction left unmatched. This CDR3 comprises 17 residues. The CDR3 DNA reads TGCGCCAGCAGCCAAGATGTATCTGGACAGGGAATTGTTTCCCAGCATTTT. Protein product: CASSQDVSGQGIVSQHF.

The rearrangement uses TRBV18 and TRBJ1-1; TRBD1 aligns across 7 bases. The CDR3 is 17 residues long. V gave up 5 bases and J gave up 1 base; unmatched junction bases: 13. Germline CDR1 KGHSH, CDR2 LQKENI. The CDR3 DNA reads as TGTGCCAGCTCAGGAACAGGGGTGGCATCTACGAACACTGAAGCTTTCTTT. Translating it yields CASSGTGVASTNTEAFF.

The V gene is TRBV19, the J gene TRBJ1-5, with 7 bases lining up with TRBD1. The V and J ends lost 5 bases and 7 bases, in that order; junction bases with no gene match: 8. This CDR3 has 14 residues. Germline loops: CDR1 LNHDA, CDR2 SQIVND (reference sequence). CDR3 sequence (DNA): TGTGCCAGTAGTGGAAGGGGGCTCGGACAGCCCCAGCATTTT. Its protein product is CASSGRGLGQPQHF.

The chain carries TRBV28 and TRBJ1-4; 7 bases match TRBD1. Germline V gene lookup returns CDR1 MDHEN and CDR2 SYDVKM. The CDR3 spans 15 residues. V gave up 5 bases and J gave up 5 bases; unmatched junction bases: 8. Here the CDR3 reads CASSPPGGTNEKLFF. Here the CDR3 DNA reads TGTGCCAGCAGTCCACCAGGGGGAACGAATGAAAAACTGTTTTTT.